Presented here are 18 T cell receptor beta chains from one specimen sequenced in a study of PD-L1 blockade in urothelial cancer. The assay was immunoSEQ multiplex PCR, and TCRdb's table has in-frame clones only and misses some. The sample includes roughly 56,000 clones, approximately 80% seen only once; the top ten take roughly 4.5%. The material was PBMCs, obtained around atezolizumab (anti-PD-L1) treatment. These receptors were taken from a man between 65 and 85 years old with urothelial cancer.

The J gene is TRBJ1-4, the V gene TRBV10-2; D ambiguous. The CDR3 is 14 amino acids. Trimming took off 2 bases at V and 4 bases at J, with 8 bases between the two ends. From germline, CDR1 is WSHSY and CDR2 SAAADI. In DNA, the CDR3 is TGCGCCAGCAGTGAGGGACTAAGTAATGAAAAACTGTTTTTT. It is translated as CASSEGLSNEKLFF.

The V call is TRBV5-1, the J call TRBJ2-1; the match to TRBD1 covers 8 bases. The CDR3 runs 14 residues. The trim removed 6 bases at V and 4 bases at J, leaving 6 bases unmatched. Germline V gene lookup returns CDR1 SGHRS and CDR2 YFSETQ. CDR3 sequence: CASTDRGYYNEQFF. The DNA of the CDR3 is TGCGCCAGCACCGACAGGGGTTATTACAATGAGCAGTTCTTC.

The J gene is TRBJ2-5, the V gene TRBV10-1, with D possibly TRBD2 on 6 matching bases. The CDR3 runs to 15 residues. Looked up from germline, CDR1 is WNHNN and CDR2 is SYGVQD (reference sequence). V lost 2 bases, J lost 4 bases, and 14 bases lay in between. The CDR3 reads CASSEVRSAGETQYF. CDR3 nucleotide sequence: TGCGCCAGCAGTGAGGTCCGGTCAGCGGGAGAGACCCAGTACTTC.

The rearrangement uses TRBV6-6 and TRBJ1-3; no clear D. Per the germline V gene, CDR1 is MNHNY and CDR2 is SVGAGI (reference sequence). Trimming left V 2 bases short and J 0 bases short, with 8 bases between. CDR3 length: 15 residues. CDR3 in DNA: TGTGCCAGCAGTTACGACAACGGCTCTGGAAACACCATATATTTT. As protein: CASSYDNGSGNTIYF.

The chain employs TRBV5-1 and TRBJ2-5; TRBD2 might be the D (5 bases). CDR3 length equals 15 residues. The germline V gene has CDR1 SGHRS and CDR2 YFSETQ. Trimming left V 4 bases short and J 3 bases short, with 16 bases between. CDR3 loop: CASSLVGTREETQYF. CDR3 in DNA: TGCGCCAGCAGCCTGGTCGGAACTAGGGAAGAGACCCAGTACTTC.

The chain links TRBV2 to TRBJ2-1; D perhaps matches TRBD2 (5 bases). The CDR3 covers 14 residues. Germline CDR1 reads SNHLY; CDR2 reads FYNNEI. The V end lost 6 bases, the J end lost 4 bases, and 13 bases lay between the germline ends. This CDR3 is CASREPAAYNEQFF. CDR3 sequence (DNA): TGTGCCAGCAGGGAACCAGCGGCATACAATGAGCAGTTCTTC.

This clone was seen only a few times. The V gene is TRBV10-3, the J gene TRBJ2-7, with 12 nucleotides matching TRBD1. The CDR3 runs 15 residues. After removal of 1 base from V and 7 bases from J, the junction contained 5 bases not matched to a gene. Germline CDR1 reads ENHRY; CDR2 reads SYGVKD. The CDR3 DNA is TGTGCCATCAGTGAGTTGGGACAGGGGGCCGGAGAGCAGTACTTC. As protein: CAISELGQGAGEQYF.

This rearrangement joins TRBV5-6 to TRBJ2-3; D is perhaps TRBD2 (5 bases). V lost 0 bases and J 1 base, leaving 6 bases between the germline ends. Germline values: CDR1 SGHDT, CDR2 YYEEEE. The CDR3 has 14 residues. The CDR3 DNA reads TGTGCCAGCAGCTTGGGGACTCGCACAGATACGCAGTATTTT. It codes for CASSLGTRTDTQYF.

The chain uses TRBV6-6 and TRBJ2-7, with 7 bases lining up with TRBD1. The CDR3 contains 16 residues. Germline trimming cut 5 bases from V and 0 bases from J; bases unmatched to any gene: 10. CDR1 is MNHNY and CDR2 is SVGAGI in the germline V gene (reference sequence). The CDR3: CASSPGSTGNSYEQYF. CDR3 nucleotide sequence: TGTGCCAGCAGTCCCGGGTCGACAGGGAACTCCTACGAGCAGTACTTC.

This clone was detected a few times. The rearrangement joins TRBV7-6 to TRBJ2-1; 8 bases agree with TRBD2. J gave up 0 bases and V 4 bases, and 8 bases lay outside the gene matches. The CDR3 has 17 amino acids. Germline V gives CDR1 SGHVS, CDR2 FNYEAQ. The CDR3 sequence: CASSSAGLGSSYNEQFF. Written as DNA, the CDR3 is TGTGCCAGCAGCTCTGCGGGACTAGGGAGCTCCTACAATGAGCAGTTCTTC.

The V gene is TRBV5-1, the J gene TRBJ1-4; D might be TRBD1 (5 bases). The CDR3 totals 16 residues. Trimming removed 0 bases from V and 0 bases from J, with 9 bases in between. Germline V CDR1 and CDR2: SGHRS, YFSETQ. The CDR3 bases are TGCGCCAGCAGCTTGGTAGGGGCCTCAACTAATGAAAAACTGTTTTTT. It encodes CASSLVGASTNEKLFF.

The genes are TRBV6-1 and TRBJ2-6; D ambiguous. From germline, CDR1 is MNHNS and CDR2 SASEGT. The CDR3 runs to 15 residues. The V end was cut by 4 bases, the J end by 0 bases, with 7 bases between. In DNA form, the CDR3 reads TGTGCCAGCAGTGCCGTGAGCTCTGGGGCCAACGTCCTGACTTTC. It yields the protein CASSAVSSGANVLTF.

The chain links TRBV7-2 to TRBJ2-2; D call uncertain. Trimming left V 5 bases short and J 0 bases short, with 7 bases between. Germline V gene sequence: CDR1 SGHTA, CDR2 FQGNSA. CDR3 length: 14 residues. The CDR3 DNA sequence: TGTGCCAGCAGCCCCCCGGCGAACACCGGGGAGCTGTTTTTT. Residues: CASSPPANTGELFF.

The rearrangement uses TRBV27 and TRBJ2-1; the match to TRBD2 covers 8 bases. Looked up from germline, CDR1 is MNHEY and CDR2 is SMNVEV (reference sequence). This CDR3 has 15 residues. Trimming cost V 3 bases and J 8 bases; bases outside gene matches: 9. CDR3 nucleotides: TGTGCCAGCAGTTTGATTAGCGGGATTTATCATGAGCAGTTCTTC. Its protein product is CASSLISGIYHEQFF.

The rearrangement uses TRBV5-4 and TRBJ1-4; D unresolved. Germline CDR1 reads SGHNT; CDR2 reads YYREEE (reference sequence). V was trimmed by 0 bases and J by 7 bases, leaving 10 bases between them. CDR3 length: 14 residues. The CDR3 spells CASSLGGQLEKLFF. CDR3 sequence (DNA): TGTGCCAGCAGCTTGGGAGGTCAGCTTGAAAAACTGTTTTTT.

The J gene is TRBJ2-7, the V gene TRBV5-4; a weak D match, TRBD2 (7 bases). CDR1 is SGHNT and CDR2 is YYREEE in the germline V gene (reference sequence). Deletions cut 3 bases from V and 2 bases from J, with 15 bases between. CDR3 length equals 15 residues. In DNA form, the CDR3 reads TGTGCCAGCAGCTGGGGGGGCCGTGGGGCCTACGAGCAGTACTTC. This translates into CASSWGGRGAYEQYF.

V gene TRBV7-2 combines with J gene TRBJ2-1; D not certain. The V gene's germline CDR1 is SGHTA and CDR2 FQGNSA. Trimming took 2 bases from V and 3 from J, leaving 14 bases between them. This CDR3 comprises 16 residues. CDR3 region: CASSLNSNINYNEQFF. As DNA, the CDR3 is TGTGCCAGCAGCTTAAATTCAAACATTAACTACAATGAGCAGTTCTTC.

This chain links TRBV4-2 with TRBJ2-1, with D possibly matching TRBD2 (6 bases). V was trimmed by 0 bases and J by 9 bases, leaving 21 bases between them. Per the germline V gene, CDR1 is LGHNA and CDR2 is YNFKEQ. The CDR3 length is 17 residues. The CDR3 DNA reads TGTGCCAGCAGCCAAGAGTTCCGGGAGCTGCCCCGGGCTGAGCAGTTCTTC. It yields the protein CASSQEFRELPRAEQFF.